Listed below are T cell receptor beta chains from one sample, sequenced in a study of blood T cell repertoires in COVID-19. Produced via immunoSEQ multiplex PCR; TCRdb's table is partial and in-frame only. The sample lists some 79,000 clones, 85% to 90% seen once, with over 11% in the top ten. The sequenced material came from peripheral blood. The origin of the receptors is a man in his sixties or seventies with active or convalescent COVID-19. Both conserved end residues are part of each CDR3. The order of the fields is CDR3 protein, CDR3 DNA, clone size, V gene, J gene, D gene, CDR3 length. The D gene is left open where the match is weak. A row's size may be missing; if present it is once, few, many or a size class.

CDR3: CASSVGTSGSWYF
DNA: TGTGCCAGTAGTGTGGGGACTAGCGGGAGTTGGTATTTT
size: once
V: TRBV19
J: TRBJ2-3
D: TRBD2
length: 13

CDR3: CASRGTGEVGGYTF
DNA: TGTGCCAGCAGGGGGACAGGGGAGGTGGGTGGCTACACCTTC
size: .
V: TRBV25-1
J: TRBJ1-2
D: TRBD1
length: 14

CDR3: CASSLRASGQETQYF
DNA: TGTGCCAGCAGCTTAAGGGCTAGCGGCCAAGAGACCCAGTACTTC
size: .
V: TRBV7-3
J: TRBJ2-5
D: TRBD2
length: 15

CDR3: CASSSPPPRGVAFVPYNSPLHF
DNA: TGTGCCAGCAGTTCACCTCCCCCCAGGGGGGTCGCTTTTGTCCCCTATAATTCACCCCTCCACTTT
size: once
V: TRBV6-8
J: TRBJ1-6
D: TRBD1
length: 22

CDR3: CATRGGADYEQYF
DNA: TGTGCCACCCGGGGAGGTGCAGACTACGAGCAGTACTTC
size: .
V: TRBV10-3
J: TRBJ2-7
D: .
length: 13

CDR3: CASSQGLAGGGETQYF
DNA: TGCGCCAGCAGCCAAGGACTAGCGGGAGGGGGGGAGACCCAGTACTTC
size: .
V: TRBV4-3
J: TRBJ2-5
D: TRBD2
length: 16

CDR3: CAISASGLFNEQFF
DNA: TGTGCCATCAGTGCCTCGGGTCTATTCAATGAGCAGTTCTTC
size: .
V: TRBV10-3
J: TRBJ2-1
D: .
length: 14

CDR3: CASSPGTALGALSGNTIYF
DNA: TGCGCCAGCAGCCCAGGGACAGCGCTTGGGGCTCTCTCTGGAAACACCATATATTTT
size: .
V: TRBV5-1
J: TRBJ1-3
D: TRBD1
length: 19

CDR3: CASEQREGQKTQYF
DNA: TGTGCCAGCGAGCAGCGGGAGGGCCAAAAGACCCAGTACTTC
size: once
V: TRBV6-5
J: TRBJ2-5
D: TRBD2
length: 14

CDR3: CASSPSGFNTEAFF
DNA: TGTGCCAGCAGCCCATCGGGTTTCAACACTGAAGCTTTCTTT
size: .
V: TRBV3-1/TRBV3-2
J: TRBJ1-1
D: .
length: 14

CDR3: CASSLGGGSYNEQFF
DNA: TGTGCCAGCAGCTTAGGAGGGGGCTCCTACAATGAGCAGTTCTTC
size: .
V: TRBV7-2
J: TRBJ2-1
D: .
length: 15

CDR3: CASSISQGGTEAFF
DNA: TGTGCCAGTAGTATATCCCAGGGGGGAACTGAAGCTTTCTTT
size: .
V: TRBV19
J: TRBJ1-1
D: TRBD1
length: 14

CDR3: CAIRSGSSIAGELFF
DNA: TGTGCCATCAGAAGCGGGAGCTCTATAGCCGGGGAGCTGTTTTTT
size: .
V: TRBV2
J: TRBJ2-2
D: TRBD2
length: 15

CDR3: CATSRGQAAYEQYF
DNA: TGTGCCACCAGCAGAGGGCAGGCCGCCTACGAGCAGTACTTC
size: .
V: TRBV15
J: TRBJ2-7
D: .
length: 14

CDR3: CASSLELYNSPLHF
DNA: TGTGCCAGCAGTCTGGAGCTCTATAATTCACCCCTCCACTTT
size: .
V: TRBV6-5
J: TRBJ1-6
D: .
length: 14

CDR3: CATGFSANEQFF
DNA: TGTGCCACCGGGTTTAGCGCAAATGAGCAGTTCTTC
size: .
V: TRBV28
J: TRBJ2-1
D: .
length: 12

CDR3: CASSPKVRGEQYF
DNA: TGTGCCAGCTCACCAAAGGTCAGAGGGGAGCAGTACTTC
size: .
V: TRBV18
J: TRBJ2-7
D: .
length: 13

CDR3: CASSPGTVGQPQHF
DNA: TGTGCCAGCAGTCCGGGGACAGTCGGTCAGCCCCAGCATTTT
size: .
V: TRBV27
J: TRBJ1-5
D: TRBD1
length: 14

CDR3: CASSLGAGGAGEQYF
DNA: TGCGCCAGCAGCTTGGGGGCAGGGGGCGCGGGCGAGCAGTACTTC
size: .
V: TRBV5-1
J: TRBJ2-7
D: TRBD1
length: 15

CDR3: CASSPASNTEAFF
DNA: TGTGCCAGCAGCCCCGCGTCGAACACTGAAGCTTTCTTT
size: .
V: TRBV3-1/TRBV3-2
J: TRBJ1-1
D: .
length: 13

CDR3: CASRPITSVVGNEQFF
DNA: TGTGCCAGTAGGCCCATAACTAGCGTGGTTGGTAATGAGCAGTTCTTC
size: .
V: TRBV19
J: TRBJ2-1
D: TRBD2
length: 16

CDR3: CASSSGGVRETQYF
DNA: TGTGCCAGCAGCTCAGGGGGCGTAAGGGAGACCCAGTACTTC
size: .
V: TRBV7-2
J: TRBJ2-5
D: TRBD1
length: 14

CDR3: CASSAGWDRGSGELFF
DNA: TGTGCCAGCAGCGCCGGGTGGGACAGGGGGTCCGGGGAGCTGTTTTTT
size: .
V: TRBV9
J: TRBJ2-2
D: TRBD1
length: 16

CDR3: CASSMRGYEQFF
DNA: TGTGCCAGTAGTATGCGGGGATATGAGCAGTTCTTC
size: .
V: TRBV19
J: TRBJ2-1
D: .
length: 12

CDR3: CATSRDGNRGGTEAFF
DNA: TGTGCCACCAGCAGAGATGGGAACAGGGGGGGTACTGAAGCTTTCTTT
size: .
V: TRBV15
J: TRBJ1-1
D: TRBD1
length: 16

CDR3: CSASYSGSPYEQYF
DNA: TGCAGTGCTAGTTATAGCGGGAGCCCCTACGAGCAGTACTTC
size: .
V: TRBV20-1
J: TRBJ2-7
D: TRBD2
length: 14

CDR3: CASSPVRGINTGELFF
DNA: TGTGCCAGCTCACCAGTCAGGGGGATTAACACCGGGGAGCTGTTTTTT
size: .
V: TRBV18
J: TRBJ2-2
D: TRBD1
length: 16

CDR3: CASSQGTGGASFF
DNA: TGTGCCAGCAGCCAAGGAACAGGGGGCGCGTCTTTCTTT
size: .
V: TRBV14
J: TRBJ1-1
D: TRBD1
length: 13

CDR3: CAWSVGDRDQETQYF
DNA: TGTGCCTGGAGTGTTGGAGACAGGGACCAAGAGACCCAGTACTTC
size: .
V: TRBV30
J: TRBJ2-5
D: TRBD1
length: 15

CDR3: CASSYSGQGGWEKLFF
DNA: TGTGCCAGCAGTTACAGTGGACAGGGGGGATGGGAAAAACTGTTTTTT
size: .
V: TRBV6-5
J: TRBJ1-4
D: TRBD1
length: 16

CDR3: CASNSGLRTEAFF
DNA: TGTGCCAGTAACAGCGGCCTTAGGACTGAAGCTTTCTTT
size: once
V: TRBV6-5
J: TRBJ1-1
D: .
length: 13

CDR3: CASSYGGQSSYNEQFF
DNA: TGTGCCAGCAGCTACGGAGGACAGAGCTCCTACAATGAGCAGTTCTTC
size: .
V: TRBV7-9
J: TRBJ2-1
D: .
length: 16

CDR3: CASSQGTAGALAKNIQYF
DNA: TGCGCCAGCAGCCAAGGGACGGCGGGGGCTTTGGCCAAAAACATTCAGTACTTC
size: .
V: TRBV4-1
J: TRBJ2-4
D: .
length: 18

CDR3: CASSLIGEGNQPQHF
DNA: TGTGCCAGCAGCTTAATCGGGGAGGGCAATCAGCCCCAGCATTTT
size: once
V: TRBV7-2
J: TRBJ1-5
D: .
length: 15

CDR3: CASTTGGQVAFF
DNA: TGTGCCAGCACTACAGGGGGCCAGGTGGCTTTCTTT
size: once
V: TRBV6-5
J: TRBJ1-1
D: TRBD1
length: 12

CDR3: CASSSALQGWEDTQYF
DNA: TGTGCCAGCAGCTCGGCCCTACAGGGATGGGAGGATACGCAGTATTTT
size: .
V: TRBV5-4
J: TRBJ2-3
D: .
length: 16

CDR3: CASSQQYGTLNTEAFF
DNA: TGCGCCAGCAGCCAGCAGTACGGGACACTGAACACTGAAGCTTTCTTT
size: .
V: TRBV4-3
J: TRBJ1-1
D: .
length: 16

CDR3: CASSLVARGGGELFF
DNA: TGTGCCAGCAGCTTGGTCGCCAGGGGCGGCGGGGAGCTGTTTTTT
size: .
V: TRBV5-4
J: TRBJ2-2
D: .
length: 15

CDR3: CASSFQGASGQETQYF
DNA: TGTGCCAGCAGCTTCCAGGGGGCCTCGGGACAAGAGACCCAGTACTTC
size: .
V: TRBV7-2
J: TRBJ2-5
D: TRBD1
length: 16